This T cell receptor (beta chain) emerged from a study of blood T cell repertoires in COVID-19. Study overall: Sites in the United States, Italy and Spain provided acute and convalescent COVID-19 samples.

Here immunoSEQ multiplex PCR was the method, and the copy in TCRdb shows in-frame clones only, minus some. The data contain around 130,000 clones, about 81% of them singletons. With 0 bases clipped from V and 1 base from J, the junction kept 4 bases outside the gene matches. Germline assignment: CDR1 SGDLS and CDR2 YYNGEE. There are 16 residues in the CDR3. This TCR derives from a man between 35 and 55 years old with acute COVID-19. The chain has TRBV9 and TRBJ1-1, with 9 bases identical to TRBD1. The sample consisted of PBMCs or T cells enriched from blood (not recorded which). The CDR3 DNA reads as TGTGCCAGCAGCGTAGTAACAGGGGGCCGGAACACTGAAGCTTTCTTT. It yields the protein CASSVVTGGRNTEAFF.